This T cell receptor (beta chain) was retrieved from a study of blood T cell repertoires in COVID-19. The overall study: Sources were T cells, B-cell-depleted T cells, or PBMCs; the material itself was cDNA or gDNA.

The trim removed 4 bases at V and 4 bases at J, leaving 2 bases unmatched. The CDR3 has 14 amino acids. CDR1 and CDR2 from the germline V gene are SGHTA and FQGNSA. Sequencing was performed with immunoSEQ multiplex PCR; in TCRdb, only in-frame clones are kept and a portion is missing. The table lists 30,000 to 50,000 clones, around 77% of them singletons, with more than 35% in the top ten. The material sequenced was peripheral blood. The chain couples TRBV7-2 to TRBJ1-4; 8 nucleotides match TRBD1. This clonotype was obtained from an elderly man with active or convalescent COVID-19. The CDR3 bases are TGTGCCAGCAGCTCGGGACAGGTTAATGAAAAACTGTTTTTT. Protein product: CASSSGQVNEKLFF.